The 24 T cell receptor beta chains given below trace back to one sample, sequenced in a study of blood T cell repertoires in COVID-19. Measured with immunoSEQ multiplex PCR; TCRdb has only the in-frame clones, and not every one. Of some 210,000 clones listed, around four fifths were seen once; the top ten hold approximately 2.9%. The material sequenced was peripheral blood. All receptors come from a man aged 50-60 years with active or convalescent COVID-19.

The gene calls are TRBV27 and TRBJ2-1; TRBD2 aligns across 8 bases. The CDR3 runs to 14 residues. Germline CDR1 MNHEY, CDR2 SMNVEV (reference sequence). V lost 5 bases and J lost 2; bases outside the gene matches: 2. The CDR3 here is CASSRGGTYNEQFF. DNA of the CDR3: TGTGCCAGCAGTCGCGGGGGGACCTACAATGAGCAGTTCTTC.

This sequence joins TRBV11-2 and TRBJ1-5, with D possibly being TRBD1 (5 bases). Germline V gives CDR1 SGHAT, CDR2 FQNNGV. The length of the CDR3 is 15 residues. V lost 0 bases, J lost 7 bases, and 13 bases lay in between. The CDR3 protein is CASSLESAGRQPQHF. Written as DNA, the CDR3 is TGTGCCAGCAGCTTAGAAAGTGCAGGGAGGCAGCCCCAGCATTTT.

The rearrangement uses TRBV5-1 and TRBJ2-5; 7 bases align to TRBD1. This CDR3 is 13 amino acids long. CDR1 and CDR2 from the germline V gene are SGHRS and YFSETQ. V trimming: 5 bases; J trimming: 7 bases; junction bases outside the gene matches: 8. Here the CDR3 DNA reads TGCGCCAGCAGACAACAGGGGCAGGGGACCCAGTACTTC. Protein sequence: CASRQQGQGTQYF.

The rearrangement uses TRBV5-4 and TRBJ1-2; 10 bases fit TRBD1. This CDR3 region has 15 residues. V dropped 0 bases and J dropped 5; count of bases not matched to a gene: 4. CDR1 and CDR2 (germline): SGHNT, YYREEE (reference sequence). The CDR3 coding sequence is TGTGCCAGCAGCTTGGGACAGGGGGCGCGGTATGGCTACACCTTC. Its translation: CASSLGQGARYGYTF.

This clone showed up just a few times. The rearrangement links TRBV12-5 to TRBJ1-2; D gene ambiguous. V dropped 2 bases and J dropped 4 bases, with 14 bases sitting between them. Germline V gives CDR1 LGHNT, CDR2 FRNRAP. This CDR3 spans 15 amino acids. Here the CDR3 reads CASGLPLADTYGYTF. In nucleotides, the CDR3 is TGTGCTAGTGGTTTGCCCCTGGCAGACACCTATGGCTACACCTTC.

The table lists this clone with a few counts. The CDR3 sequence: CSGGGERPDTQYF. The CDR3 DNA is TGCAGCGGAGGAGGGGAGAGGCCAGATACGCAGTATTTT. The chain has TRBV29-1 and TRBJ2-3, with a weak D call TRBD2 (6 bases). Germline CDR1 SQVTM, CDR2 ANQGSEA. Trimming shortened V by 7 bases and J by 4 bases, and 15 bases separated the two germline ends. This CDR3 contains 13 residues.

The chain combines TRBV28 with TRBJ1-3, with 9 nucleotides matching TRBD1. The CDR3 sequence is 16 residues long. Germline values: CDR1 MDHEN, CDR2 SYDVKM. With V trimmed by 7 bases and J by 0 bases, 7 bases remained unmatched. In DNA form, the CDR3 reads TGTGCCAGCACCCGGGACAGGGCCTACTCTGGAAACACCATATATTTT. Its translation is CASTRDRAYSGNTIYF. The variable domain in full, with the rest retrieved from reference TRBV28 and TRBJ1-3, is DVKVTQSSRYLVKRTGEKVFLECVQDMDHENMFWYRQDPGLGLRLIYFSYDVKMKEKGDIPEGYSVSREKKERFSLILESASTNQTSMYLCASTRDRAYSGNTIYFGEGSWLTVV.

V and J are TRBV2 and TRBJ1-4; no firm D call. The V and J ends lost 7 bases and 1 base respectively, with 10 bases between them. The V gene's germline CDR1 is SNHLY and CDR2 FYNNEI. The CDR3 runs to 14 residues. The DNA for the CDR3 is TGTGCCAGCAAAAGAGGAGGAACTAATGAAAAACTGTTTTTT. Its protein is CASKRGGTNEKLFF.

The CDR3 is CASTGSLYGYTF. The CDR3, as DNA: TGTGCCAGCACCGGGAGCCTCTATGGCTACACCTTC. The V and J genes are TRBV12-3 or TRBV12-4 and TRBJ1-2; no clear D. The CDR3 sequence is 12 residues long. V was cut by 7 bases and J by 4 bases, with 10 bases left in between.

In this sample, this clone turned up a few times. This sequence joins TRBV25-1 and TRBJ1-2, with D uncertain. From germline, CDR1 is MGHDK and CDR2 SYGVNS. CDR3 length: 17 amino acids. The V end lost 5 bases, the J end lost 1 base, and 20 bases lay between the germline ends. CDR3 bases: TGTGCCAGCAGTCCTATACCGGGATCCAGATATAACTATGGCTACACCTTC. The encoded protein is CASSPIPGSRYNYGYTF.

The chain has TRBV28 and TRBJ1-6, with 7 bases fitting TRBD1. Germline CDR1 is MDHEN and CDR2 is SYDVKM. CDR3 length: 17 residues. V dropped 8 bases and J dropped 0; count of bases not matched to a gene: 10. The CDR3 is CASGGGDSRSYNSPLHF. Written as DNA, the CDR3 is TGTGCCAGCGGGGGTGGGGACAGTCGCTCCTATAATTCACCCCTCCACTTT.

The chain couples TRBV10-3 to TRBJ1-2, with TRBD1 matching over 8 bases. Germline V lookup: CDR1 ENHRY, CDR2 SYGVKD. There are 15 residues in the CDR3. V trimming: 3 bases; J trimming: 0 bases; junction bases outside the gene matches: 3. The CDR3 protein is CAISDSGQANYGYTF. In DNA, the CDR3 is TGTGCCATCAGTGATTCGGGACAGGCTAACTATGGCTACACCTTC.

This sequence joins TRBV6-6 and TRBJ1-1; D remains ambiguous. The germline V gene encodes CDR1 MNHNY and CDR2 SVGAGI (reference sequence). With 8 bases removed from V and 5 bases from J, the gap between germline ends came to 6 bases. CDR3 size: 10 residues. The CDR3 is CASVQTEAFF. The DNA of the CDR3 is TGTGCCAGCGTCCAGACTGAAGCTTTCTTT.

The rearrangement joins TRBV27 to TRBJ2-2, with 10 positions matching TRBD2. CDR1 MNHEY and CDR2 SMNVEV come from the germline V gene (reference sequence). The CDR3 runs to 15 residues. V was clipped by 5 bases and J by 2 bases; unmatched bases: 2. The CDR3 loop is CASSSGGVNTGELFF. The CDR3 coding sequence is TGTGCCAGCAGTAGCGGGGGGGTTAACACCGGGGAGCTGTTTTTT.

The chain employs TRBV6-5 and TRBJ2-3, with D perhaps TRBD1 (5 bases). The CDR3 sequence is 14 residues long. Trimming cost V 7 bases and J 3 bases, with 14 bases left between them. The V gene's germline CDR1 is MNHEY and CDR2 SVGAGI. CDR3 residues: CASKRPGITDTQYF. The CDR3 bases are TGTGCCAGCAAGAGGCCAGGGATAACAGATACGCAGTATTTT.

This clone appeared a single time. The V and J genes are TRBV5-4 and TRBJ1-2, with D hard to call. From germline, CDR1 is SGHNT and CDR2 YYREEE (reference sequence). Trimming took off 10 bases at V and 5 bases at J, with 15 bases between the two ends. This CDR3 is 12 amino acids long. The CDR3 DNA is TGTGCCTCCAGAGGTAGCTTGTATGGCTACACCTTC. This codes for CASRGSLYGYTF.

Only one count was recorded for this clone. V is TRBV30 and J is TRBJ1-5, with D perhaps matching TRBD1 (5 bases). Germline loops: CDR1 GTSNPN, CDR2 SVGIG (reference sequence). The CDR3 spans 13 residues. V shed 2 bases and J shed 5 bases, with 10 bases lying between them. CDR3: CAWSRGQDQPQHF. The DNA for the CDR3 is TGTGCCTGGAGTAGGGGCCAGGATCAGCCCCAGCATTTT.

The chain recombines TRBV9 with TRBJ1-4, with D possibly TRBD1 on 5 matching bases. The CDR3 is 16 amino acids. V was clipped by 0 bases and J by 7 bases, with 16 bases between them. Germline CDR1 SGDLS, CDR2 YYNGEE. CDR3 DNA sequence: TGTGCCAGCAGCGTAGAAGAGACCCTTCAGGGTGAAAAACTGTTTTTT. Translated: CASSVEETLQGEKLFF. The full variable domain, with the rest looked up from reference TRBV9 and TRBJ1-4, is DSGVTQTPKHLITATGQRVTLRCSPRSGDLSVYWYQQSLDQGLQFLIQYYNGEERAKGNILERFSAQQFPDLHSELNLSSLELGDSALYFCASSVEETLQGEKLFFGSGTQLSVL.

The CDR3 DNA is TGTGCCAGCAGCGTAGTAGCTAGCGGGGGGCCTTTGGGGGAGCTGTTTTTT. Translating gives CASSVVASGGPLGELFF. The chain couples TRBV9 to TRBJ2-2; 11 nucleotides match TRBD2. CDR1 SGDLS and CDR2 YYNGEE come from the germline V gene. The CDR3 is 17 residues long. The V segment lost 0 bases and the J segment 8 bases; nucleotides outside the gene matches: 9.

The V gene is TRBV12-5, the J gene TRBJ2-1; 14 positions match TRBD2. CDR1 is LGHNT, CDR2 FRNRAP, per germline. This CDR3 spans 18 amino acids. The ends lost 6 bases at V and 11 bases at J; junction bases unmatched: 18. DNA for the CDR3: TGTGCTAGTGGCGGGGGACTAGCGGGGGTCCGGCTGGGCACCCAGCAGTTCTTC. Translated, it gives CASGGGLAGVRLGTQQFF.

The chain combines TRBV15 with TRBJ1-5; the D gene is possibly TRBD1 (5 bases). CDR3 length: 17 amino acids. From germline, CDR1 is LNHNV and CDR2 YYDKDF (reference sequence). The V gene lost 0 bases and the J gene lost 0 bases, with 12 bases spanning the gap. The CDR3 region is CATSRDLTAYSNQPQHF. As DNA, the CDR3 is TGTGCCACCAGCAGAGATCTGACAGCCTATAGCAATCAGCCCCAGCATTTT.

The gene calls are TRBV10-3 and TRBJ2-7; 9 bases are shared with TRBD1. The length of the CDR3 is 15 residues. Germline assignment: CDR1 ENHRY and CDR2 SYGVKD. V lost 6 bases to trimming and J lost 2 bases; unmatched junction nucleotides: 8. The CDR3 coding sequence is TGTGCCATCAGCCAATCCGGGACAGGGACCTACGAGCAGTACTTC. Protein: CAISQSGTGTYEQYF.

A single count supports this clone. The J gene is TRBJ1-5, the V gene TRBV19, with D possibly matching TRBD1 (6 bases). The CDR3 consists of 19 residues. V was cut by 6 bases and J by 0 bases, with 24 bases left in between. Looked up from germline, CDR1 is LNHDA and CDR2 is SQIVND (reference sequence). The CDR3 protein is CASSHEPGTLSYSNQPQHF. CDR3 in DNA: TGTGCCAGTAGCCACGAGCCGGGGACACTTAGTTATAGCAATCAGCCCCAGCATTTT.

CDR3 in amino acids: CASSHRLNPRTAQYF. Written as DNA, the CDR3 is TGTGCCAGCAGCCATAGACTTAACCCCCGTACGGCGCAGTATTTT. The chain links TRBV11-2 to TRBJ2-3; the D is unclear. The CDR3 has 15 residues. The germline gives CDR1 SGHAT, CDR2 FQNNGV. V was pared by 5 bases and J by 10 bases, with 22 bases between.